A selection of T cell receptor beta chains follows, all from one sample in a study of T cell repertoires in cytomegalovirus infection. TCRdb re-called the reads through MiXCR, storing one row per CDR3 protein. The sample records around 530,000 distinct CDR3 sequences, less than 30% being singletons. The sequenced sample was PBMCs. Receptors originate from a human donor in good health (CMV status not recorded). Some clones in this sample may be carry-over from other donors' samples. Each CDR3 is given with its conserved first and last residue. A D gene is named only where the DNA matches it firmly. Not all rows give a size; the values are once, few, many and, for expanded clones, a class.

>TRBJ2-1|16|-|-|TRBV15
TGTGCCACCAGCAGGCTGGAGGGGAGCTCCTACAATGAGCAGTTCTTC
CATSRLEGSSYNEQFF
>TRBJ2-1|11|-|few|TRBV24-1
TGTGCCACCAGTGATCTTGATGAGCAGTTCTTC
CATSDLDEQFF
>TRBJ2-3|16|-|many|TRBV7-6
TGTGCCAGCAGCTTGAGTGCGGAAGGGGGCACAGATACGCAGTATTTT
CASSLSAEGGTDTQYF
>TRBJ2-7|14|TRBD1|few|TRBV6-2/TRBV6-3
TGTGCCAGCAGACCCGCTAGGGACAGGGGCGAGCAGTACTTC
CASRPARDRGEQYF
>TRBJ1-2|17|TRBD1|-|TRBV9
TGTGCCAGCAGCGTAGGGGGGACAGGAGCAGTTTTGAATGGCTACACCTTC
CASSVGGTGAVLNGYTF
>TRBJ2-3|15|-|-|TRBV6-5
TGTGCCAGCAGTTACTCGACGGGTGACACAGATACGCAGTATTTT
CASSYSTGDTDTQYF
>TRBJ2-3|16|-|many|TRBV7-3
TGTGCCAGCAGCCCCCGGCCGGCGACTAGCACAGATACGCAGTATTTT
CASSPRPATSTDTQYF
>TRBJ2-3|12|TRBD2|-|TRBV7-2
TGTGCCAGCAGCTCAAGAGCGGGAATCGTGTATTTT
CASSSRAGIVYF
>TRBJ1-2|14|-|many|TRBV7-8
TGTGCCAGCAGTCCCGGGGGACCAAACTATGGCTACACCTTC
CASSPGGPNYGYTF
>TRBJ2-6|15|-|many|TRBV7-6
TGTGCCAGCAGCCCAGACGCCACTGGGGCCAACGTCCTGACTTTC
CASSPDATGANVLTF
>TRBJ1-3|13|-|few|TRBV12-3/TRBV12-4
TGTGCCAGCAGCCGGAGGACAGACCAGCATCTCTATTTT
CASSRRTDQHLYF
>TRBJ1-5|14|TRBD1|many|TRBV7-2
TGTGCCAGCAGCCCGAATACAGGGGGTCAGCCCCAGCATTTT
CASSPNTGGQPQHF
>TRBJ2-3|15|-|-|TRBV4-1
TGCGCCAGCAGCCAAAACGACCAGTTCACAGATACGCAGTATTTT
CASSQNDQFTDTQYF
>TRBJ1-5|14|-|-|TRBV19
TGTGCCAGTTGTGGTTGGATGGGGCATCAGCCCCAGCATTTT
CASCGWMGHQPQHF
>TRBJ2-1|14|TRBD2|few|TRBV12-3/TRBV12-4
TGTGCCAGCAGCCCGGTGGTAGCGGGAGGTGAGCAGTTCTTC
CASSPVVAGGEQFF
>TRBJ2-3|14|-|many|TRBV7-8
TGTGCCAGCAGCTTAGCGCGGGTAGCAGATACGCAGTATTTT
CASSLARVADTQYF
>TRBJ2-5|14|TRBD1|many|TRBV7-2
TGTGCCAGCAGCCAAGACAGGGGGCAGGAGACCCAGTACTTC
CASSQDRGQETQYF
>TRBJ1-1|15|-|many|TRBV7-2
TGTGCCAGCAGCCAACCAACCTCAGCGGGGGTTAGAGCTTTCTTT
CASSQPTSAGVRAFF
>TRBJ1-1|14|TRBD1|-|TRBV6-2/TRBV6-3
TGTGCCAGCAGGGACTCCGGACAGGGGCAAGAAGCTTTCTTT
CASRDSGQGQEAFF
>TRBJ2-1|15|TRBD2|-|TRBV6-5
TGTGCCAGCAGTTACGGAGCGGGAGTTTACAAAGAGCAGTTCTTC
CASSYGAGVYKEQFF
>TRBJ2-3|19|TRBD2|-|TRBV20-1
TGCAGTGCTAGAGAGGGGGGGGTCACTAGCGGACCCGTCACAGATACGCAGTATTTT
CSAREGGVTSGPVTDTQYF
>TRBJ2-3|15|-|few|TRBV12-3/TRBV12-4
TGTGCCAGCAGTTTAAAGCGGCCCCTACGAAATACGCAGTATTTT
CASSLKRPLRNTQYF
>TRBJ2-5|12|-|few|TRBV6-2/TRBV6-3
TGTGCCAGCAGTCCTCCTAAAGCGACCCAGTACTTC
CASSPPKATQYF
>TRBJ1-1|11|-|many|TRBV7-9
TGTGCCAGCAGCTTGGACAGAGAAGCTTTCTTT
CASSLDREAFF
>TRBJ2-7|13|-|many|TRBV7-8
TGTGCCACCTGCACTTTCTCCCGGGGCGAGCAGTACTTC
CATCTFSRGEQYF
>TRBJ1-1|12|-|once|TRBV11-3
TGTGTCAGCCAGCGTTCGAACACTGAAGCTTTCTTT
CVSQRSNTEAFF
>TRBJ2-1|14|TRBD2|-|TRBV12-3/TRBV12-4
TGTGCCAGCAGTTCCAATAGCGGGCGCAATGAGCAGTTCTTC
CASSSNSGRNEQFF
>TRBJ2-1|16|TRBD2|-|TRBV27
TGTGCCAGCAGTTTGACTACTAGCGGAGCCAACAATGAGCAGTTCTTC
CASSLTTSGANNEQFF
>TRBJ2-7|14|-|many|TRBV7-2
TGTGCCAGCAGCCCTCTCTTAGCAGGAGCCGAGCAGTACTTC
CASSPLLAGAEQYF
>TRBJ2-3|18|TRBD2|-|TRBV6-5
TGTGCCAGCAGTTACGCAGCGGGAGGGCCACGTGGCACAGATACGCAGTATTTT
CASSYAAGGPRGTDTQYF
>TRBJ2-5|17|-|many|TRBV12-3/TRBV12-4
TGTGCCAGCAGTCTCGGACCGTTGCGAGGTCACCAAGAGACCCAGTACTTC
CASSLGPLRGHQETQYF
>TRBJ1-5|15|-|-|TRBV6-6
TGTGCCAGCAGTTGGGACACTAGCGTTAATCAGCCCCAGCATTTT
CASSWDTSVNQPQHF
>TRBJ1-2|14|-|-|TRBV18
TGTGCCAGCTCACCGGGGACTGCTTTGATTGGCTACACCTTC
CASSPGTALIGYTF
>TRBJ2-3|14|TRBD2|once|TRBV20-1
TGCAGTGCTAGTCTAGCGGGGACCACAGATACGCAGTATTTT
CSASLAGTTDTQYF
>TRBJ2-1|15|-|once|TRBV15
TGTGCCACCAGCAGAGGCCTCTACCCCTACAATGAGCAGTTCTTC
CATSRGLYPYNEQFF
>TRBJ1-1|15|-|-|TRBV10-3
TGTGCCATCAGTGAGTCGACTCTCGACAGCACTGAAGCTTTCTTT
CAISESTLDSTEAFF
>TRBJ1-5|13|-|many|TRBV7-2
TGTGCCAGCAGCCGACAGGATAATCAGCCCCAGCATTTT
CASSRQDNQPQHF